Listed here is a single T cell receptor (beta chain). The source of the sample is a study of blood T cell repertoires in COVID-19. Study details: The origin of the acute and convalescent COVID-19 samples was the United States, Italy and Spain. The cDNA or gDNA used as material had been derived from T cells, B-cell-depleted T cells, or PBMCs.

CDR1 and CDR2 (germline): KGHSH, LQKENI. The length of the CDR3 is 14 residues. Trimming took off 6 bases at V and 7 bases at J, with 16 bases between the two ends. As originally analysed: Reference gene primer amplification yielded estimated nucleated cell counts. Here immunoSEQ multiplex PCR was the method, and the copy in TCRdb shows in-frame clones only, minus some. V and J calls and clone size follow that table, whereas D and trimming were derived from the DNA. The sample consists of about 130,000 clones, 70% to 90% of them appearing once. Input material: peripheral blood. V and J are TRBV18 and TRBJ2-1; the D gene is possibly TRBD2 (6 bases). This clonotype originated in a human donor in a cohort sampled during active COVID-19. The CDR3 nucleotides read TGTGCCAGCTCGCCCGGGACGGGGGAAAATGAGCAGTTCTTC. Protein product: CASSPGTGENEQFF.